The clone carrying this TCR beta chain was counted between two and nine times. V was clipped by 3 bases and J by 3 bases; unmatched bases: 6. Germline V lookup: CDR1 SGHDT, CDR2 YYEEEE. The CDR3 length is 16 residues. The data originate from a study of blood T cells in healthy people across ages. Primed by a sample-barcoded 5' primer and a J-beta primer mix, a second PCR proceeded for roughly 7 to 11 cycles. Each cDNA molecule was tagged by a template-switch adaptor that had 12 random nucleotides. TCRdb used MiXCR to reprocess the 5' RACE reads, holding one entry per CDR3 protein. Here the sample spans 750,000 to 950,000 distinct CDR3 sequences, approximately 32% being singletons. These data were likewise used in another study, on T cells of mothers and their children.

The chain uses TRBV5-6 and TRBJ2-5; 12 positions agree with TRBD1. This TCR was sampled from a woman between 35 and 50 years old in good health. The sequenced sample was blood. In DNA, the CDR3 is TGTGCCAGCAGCTGGGGGGACAGGGGGCGTGAAGAGACCCAGTACTTC. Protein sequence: CASSWGDRGREETQYF.